This T cell receptor beta chain was recorded in a study of blood T cell repertoires in COVID-19. About the study: Specimens from acute and convalescent COVID-19 originated in the United States, Italy and Spain. PBMCs, B-cell-depleted T cells, or T cells were the source of the cDNA or gDNA that made up the material.

The CDR3 contains 14 residues. In germline, CDR1 is SGHRS, CDR2 YFSETQ. The V end was cut by 1 base, the J end by 8 bases, with 15 bases between. In the authors' workflow: Estimation of nucleated cell counts was performed using reference gene primer amplification. The protocol was immunoSEQ multiplex PCR, while the TCRdb copy is restricted to in-frame clones and leaves out a portion. The D gene and trimming were derived from the DNA, and the V and J assignments and clone size from that table. This sample has more than 95,000 clones; around 82% occur once, and the top ten carry 4.5% to 5.5%. The sequenced sample consisted of peripheral blood. The chain couples TRBV5-1 to TRBJ1-2; D is perhaps TRBD1 (6 bases). The TCR originated in a man between 60 and 75 years old with acute or convalescent COVID-19. The CDR3 loop reads CASSLNRGAEGYTF. For the CDR3, the DNA is TGCGCCAGCAGCTTGAATCGGGGGGCTGAGGGCTACACCTTC.